This TCR beta chain was observed in a study of cytomegalovirus exposure and HLA in healthy donors. This clone was seen once. Its antigen is currently unknown. The CDR3 is 15 residues long. The junction had 6 bases not matched to a gene; V was cut back by 0 bases and J by 8 bases. Per the germline V gene, CDR1 is GTSNPN and CDR2 is SVGIG (reference sequence). Vbeta (60) and Jbeta (13) primers were used in the PCR. Profiled with immunoSEQ multiplex PCR; TCRdb holds only in-frame clones, not every one. The repertoire includes about 110,000 clones, roughly 78% of them detected once, and 1.3% sits in the top ten. When sampled, the donors appeared nominally healthy, though they likely had unrecorded immune exposures. Findings and limits, study-wide: Within the data, a cluster of highly shared sequence variants was likely a sequencing artifact. Another analysis was done later, and it associated 16,951 TCR beta sequences with HLA alleles at 0.05 false discovery rate.

The TCR comes from a woman under 40 in good health and CMV-seronegative. The sample taken for sequencing was PBMCs. The V and J genes are TRBV30 and TRBJ1-6; the match to TRBD1 covers 8 bases. The CDR3, as DNA: TGTGCCTGGAGTGTACTGGCAGGGGGCGATTCACCCCTCCACTTT. This translates into CAWSVLAGGDSPLHF.